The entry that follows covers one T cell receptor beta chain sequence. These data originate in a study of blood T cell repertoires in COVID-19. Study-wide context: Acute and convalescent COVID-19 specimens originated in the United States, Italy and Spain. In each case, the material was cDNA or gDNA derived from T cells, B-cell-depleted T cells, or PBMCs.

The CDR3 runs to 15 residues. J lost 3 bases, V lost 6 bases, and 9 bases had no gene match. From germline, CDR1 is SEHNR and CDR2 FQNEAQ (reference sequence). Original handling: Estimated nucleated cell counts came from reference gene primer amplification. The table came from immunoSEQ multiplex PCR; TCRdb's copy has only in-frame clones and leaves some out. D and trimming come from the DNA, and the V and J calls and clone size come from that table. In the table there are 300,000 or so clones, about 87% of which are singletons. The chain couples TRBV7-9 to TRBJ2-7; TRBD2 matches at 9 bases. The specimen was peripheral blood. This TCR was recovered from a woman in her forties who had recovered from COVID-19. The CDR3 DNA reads TGTGCCAGCAGGGCAGCTAGCGGGGCTTACTACGAGCAGTACTTC. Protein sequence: CASRAASGAYYEQYF.